The subject of this entry is one T cell receptor (beta chain). Its antigen is unknown. The data originate from a study of cytomegalovirus exposure and HLA in healthy donors. It was with 60 Vbeta and 13 Jbeta primers that the PCR ran. Sequenced by immunoSEQ multiplex PCR; TCRdb stores in-frame clones only, minus some. The sample lists under 200,000 clones; 68% were seen once. Findings and limits, study-wide: In vitro, three CMV-associated chains proved specific for CMV antigens. Being productive about 90% or about 30% of the time was typical of most TCR beta V segments in an earlier analysis.

CDR1 and CDR2 (germline): SGHTA, FQGNSA. This CDR3 spans 14 amino acids. Trimming took 0 bases from V and 1 from J, leaving 4 bases between them. This TCR was sampled from a man in his fifties or sixties in good health and CMV-seronegative. The sample consisted of PBMCs. The V and J genes are TRBV7-2 and TRBJ1-5; D gene uncertain. This CDR3 is CASSLASSNQPQHF. The CDR3 DNA follows: TGTGCCAGCAGCTTAGCCTCGAGCAATCAGCCCCAGCATTTT.